The present T cell receptor beta chain was sequenced within a study of Graves' ophthalmopathy and Graves' hyperthyroidism. Amplified material comprised TCR beta CDR3 regions derived from RNA transcripts. HTBI primers primed a first-round RT-PCR, and a second-round multiplex PCR followed. TCRdb itself ran the multiplex PCR reads through MiXCR, one entry per CDR3 protein. The data hold approximately 1.2 million distinct CDR3 sequences, with about two fifths observed a single time. Exclusion covered patients with other autoimmune diseases or uncontrolled infections (as well as pregnancy or lactation). The CDR3 is 15 residues long. The germline V and J ends were trimmed by 3 bases and 4 bases, with 16 bases remaining between them. Looked up from germline, CDR1 is SGHRS and CDR2 is YFSETQ.

This TCR derives from an adult man with Graves' hyperthyroidism. The specimen was peripheral blood or thyroid tissue (not recorded which). This chain uses TRBV5-1 with TRBJ2-5; D is possibly TRBD1 or TRBD2 (5 bases each). The CDR3 DNA reads as TGCGCCAGCAGCTATCGACGAGGGGCGGTAGAGACCCAGTACTTC. It specifies CASSYRRGAVETQYF. Drawing the rest from reference TRBV5-1 and TRBJ2-5, the complete variable domain is KAGVTQTPRYLIKTRGQQVTLSCSPISGHRSVSWYQQTPGQGLQFLFEYFSETQRNKGNFPGRFSGRQFSNSRSEMNVSTLELGDSALYLCASSYRRGAVETQYFGPGTRLLVL.